Here is one T cell receptor beta chain with its context. This record belongs to a study of blood T cell repertoires in COVID-19. Looking at the study overall: Sample material is recorded as cDNA or gDNA derived from T cells, B-cell-depleted T cells, or PBMCs.

Original analysis: Reference gene primers were amplified, and this amplification served to estimate nucleated cell counts. Clones were sequenced by immunoSEQ multiplex PCR, and TCRdb holds only the in-frame ones, with some missing. The D gene and trimming were derived from the DNA, and the V and J assignments and clone size from that table. This sample has about 56,000 clones, with more than 80% found just once. V shed 4 bases and J 9 bases; nucleotides not matched to a gene: 16. Germline V lookup: CDR1 KGHSH, CDR2 LQKENI. This CDR3 region has 18 residues. This TCR derives from a human donor in a cohort sampled during active COVID-19. The J gene is TRBJ2-1, the V gene TRBV18; 12 nucleotides agree with TRBD2. Sequenced input: peripheral blood. The CDR3 region has the DNA TGTGCCAGCTCACGACGAATTCCCTCTAGCGGGGGGGCCATTGAGCAGTTCTTC. Residues: CASSRRIPSSGGAIEQFF.